This T cell receptor (beta chain) was captured by sequencing in a study of cytomegalovirus exposure and HLA in healthy donors. Study context: Of over 300 genotyped donors, 70% to 85% clustered with self-reported Caucasian donors.

Worth noting for this clone: Its target is not known.

The study, taken as a whole, reports: There were several of the most significant clusters that appeared linked to common viral pathogens in a later analysis. An assumption of roughly uniform sequencing depth across donors underlay the presence/absence analyses.

Trimming at V came to 3 bases and at J to 4 bases, leaving 7 bases not matched to a gene. This CDR3 has 15 amino acids. Germline assignment: CDR1 SGDLS and CDR2 YYNGEE. PCR was performed using 60 Vbeta and 13 Jbeta primers. Clones were sequenced by immunoSEQ multiplex PCR, and TCRdb holds only the in-frame ones, with some missing. The sample lists some 200,000 clones, about 9.4% seen once, with approximately 1.5% in the top ten. Sequencing used PBMCs. The origin of this receptor is a woman younger than 45 in good health and CMV-seropositive. V usage is TRBV9 and J usage is TRBJ1-3; 7 bases fit TRBD1. The CDR3 spells CASSAAGTEGNTIYF. The CDR3 DNA is TGTGCCAGCAGCGCAGCCGGGACAGAGGGAAACACCATATATTTT.